This T cell receptor (beta chain) is from a study of beta chain features in type 1 diabetes. Study-level results: The study found moderately but significantly shorter TCRB CDR3s in all four CD4+ subsets of Type 1 diabetes patients.

The entirety of the isolated RNA underwent reverse transcription, so expressed TCRB transcripts were sequenced. The method was immunoSEQ multiplex PCR; TCRdb's version includes in-frame clones alone and lacks a portion of them. The sample has 200,000 to 250,000 clones, about 9.3% seen once. This clone was found once. Its antigen is as yet unknown. The source of this sequence is a woman under 30 in good health. Source material: naive CD4+ T cells from blood.

The CDR3 sequence: CASSLGSQDADTQYF. Here the CDR3 DNA reads TGTGCCAGCAGCTTAGGTAGCCAAGACGCAGATACGCAGTATTTT. The V gene is TRBV5-4, the J gene TRBJ2-3, with no clear D. Germline lookup yields CDR1 SGHNT and CDR2 YYREEE (reference sequence). V was pared by 2 bases and J by 4 bases, with 14 bases between. CDR3 size: 15 residues.